The rows below give T cell receptor beta chains drawn from one sample of a study of blood T cell repertoires in COVID-19. The assay was immunoSEQ multiplex PCR, and TCRdb's table has in-frame clones only and misses some. The data show approximately 70,000 clones, with roughly three quarters seen just once and approximately 10% held by the top ten. Input material: peripheral blood. The receptors shown here come from a woman aged 45-60 years with acute or convalescent COVID-19. Both conserved end residues are part of each CDR3. D genes are given only for firm matches. Size values are once, few and many counts, or a class for expanded clones, and some rows have none.

v_gene	abundance	j_gene	d_gene	CDR3aa	CDR3nt
TRBV5-1	.	TRBJ2-5	.	CASTGSGQGQETQYF	TGCGCCAGCACGGGTAGCGGACAAGGTCAAGAGACCCAGTACTTC
TRBV2	.	TRBJ1-1	.	CASSEAIAEAFF	TGTGCCAGCAGTGAAGCTATCGCTGAAGCTTTCTTT
TRBV19	.	TRBJ2-3	TRBD1	CASSRQGAATDTQYF	TGTGCCAGTAGCCGTCAGGGGGCAGCCACAGATACGCAGTATTTT
TRBV4-2	.	TRBJ2-7	.	CASSHLGGAGSSYEQYF	TGTGCCAGCAGCCACCTGGGGGGGGCGGGGAGCTCCTACGAGCAGTACTTC
TRBV27	.	TRBJ2-2	TRBD2	CAGRAGGNTGELFF	TGTGCCGGACGGGCGGGGGGGAACACCGGGGAGCTGTTTTTT
TRBV3-1/TRBV3-2	.	TRBJ1-2	.	CASSQVDSNYGYTF	TGTGCCAGCAGCCAAGTTGACAGCAACTATGGCTACACCTTC
TRBV10-3	.	TRBJ1-1	TRBD1	CAIGTGGTEAFF	TGTGCCATCGGGACAGGGGGGACTGAAGCTTTCTTT
TRBV7-9	.	TRBJ1-1	.	CASSSGGLTEAFF	TGTGCCAGCAGCTCGGGGGGGCTCACTGAAGCTTTCTTT
TRBV10-3	.	TRBJ1-1	.	CATVDYGEAFF	TGTGCCACCGTAGATTATGGTGAAGCTTTCTTT
TRBV5-6	.	TRBJ2-2	TRBD2	CASSLAGGNTGELFF	TGTGCCAGCAGCTTGGCGGGGGGGAACACCGGGGAGCTGTTTTTT
TRBV2	.	TRBJ1-5	TRBD1	CASAGQGAAQPQHF	TGTGCCAGCGCAGGACAGGGGGCGGCTCAGCCCCAGCATTTT
TRBV3-1/TRBV3-2	.	TRBJ1-6	TRBD1	CASSRGQVNSPLHF	TGTGCCAGCAGCCGCGGACAGGTTAATTCACCCCTCCACTTT
TRBV7-8	.	TRBJ2-2	.	CASSLSGNTGELFF	TGTGCCAGCAGCCTTAGCGGAAACACCGGGGAGCTGTTTTTT
TRBV6-6	few	TRBJ1-5	.	CASSYSESNQPQHF	TGTGCCAGCAGTTACTCTGAGAGCAATCAGCCCCAGCATTTT
TRBV6-4	.	TRBJ1-6	.	CASSATGNSPLHF	TGTGCCAGCAGTGCTACAGGGAATTCACCCCTCCACTTT
TRBV12-3/TRBV12-4	.	TRBJ1-2	.	CASSLAQVDGYTF	TGTGCCAGCAGTTTAGCGCAGGTGGATGGCTACACCTTC
TRBV5-4	.	TRBJ2-5	.	CASSEMTGHQETQYF	TGTGCCAGCAGCGAAATGACAGGCCACCAAGAGACCCAGTACTTC
TRBV5-4	.	TRBJ1-2	TRBD1	CASRHPDRNYGYTF	TGTGCCAGCAGGCACCCGGACAGGAATTATGGCTACACCTTC
TRBV2	.	TRBJ1-5	.	CASSESRANNQPQHF	TGTGCCAGCAGTGAGTCAAGAGCGAACAATCAGCCCCAGCATTTT
TRBV10-3	.	TRBJ1-5	.	CAIAGIKDQPQHF	TGTGCCATCGCGGGGATAAAAGATCAGCCCCAGCATTTT
TRBV3-1/TRBV3-2	.	TRBJ1-3	.	CASSQGHPSGNTIYF	TGTGCCAGCAGCCAAGGACACCCCTCTGGAAACACCATATATTTT
TRBV11-2	.	TRBJ2-3	TRBD1	CASSRPPGQAQYF	TGTGCCAGCAGCCGACCCCCTGGACAGGCGCAGTATTTT
TRBV19	.	TRBJ2-1	TRBD2	CASRKRAGRSSYNEQFF	TGTGCCAGTAGAAAACGAGCGGGACGGAGCTCCTACAATGAGCAGTTCTTC
TRBV29-1	once	TRBJ1-3	TRBD1	CSVSTGGNTIYF	TGCAGCGTATCGACAGGGGGAAACACCATATATTTT
TRBV29-1	.	TRBJ1-1	TRBD1	CSVLGTAQEAFF	TGCAGCGTCCTCGGGACAGCCCAAGAAGCTTTCTTT
TRBV24-1	.	TRBJ2-5	.	CATSDATTGQETQYF	TGTGCCACCAGTGACGCCACCACAGGGCAAGAGACCCAGTACTTC
TRBV29-1	.	TRBJ1-1	.	CSVQSQGFFTEAFF	TGCAGCGTCCAATCCCAGGGTTTTTTCACTGAAGCTTTCTTT
TRBV3-1/TRBV3-2	.	TRBJ2-3	.	CASSQPGSDIDTQYF	TGTGCCAGCAGCCAGCCGGGATCAGACATAGATACGCAGTATTTT
TRBV2	few	TRBJ1-6	TRBD1	CASSDSRTGRNSPLHF	TGTGCCAGCAGTGACTCCCGGACAGGGAGAAATTCACCCCTCCACTTT
TRBV6-1	.	TRBJ1-5	.	CASSDLGTLNQPQHF	TGTGCCAGCAGTGATTTAGGGACACTCAATCAGCCCCAGCATTTT
TRBV28	.	TRBJ1-4	TRBD1	CASSLIPGTGNEKLFF	TGTGCCAGCAGTTTAATCCCCGGGACAGGGAATGAAAAACTGTTTTTT
TRBV25-1	.	TRBJ1-5	TRBD1	CARRPGQAYSNQPQHF	TGTGCCAGGAGACCGGGACAGGCATATAGCAATCAGCCCCAGCATTTT
TRBV5-6	.	TRBJ1-5	TRBD1	CASSRGTGEGQPQHF	TGTGCCAGCAGCCGTGGGACAGGGGAGGGTCAGCCCCAGCATTTT
TRBV9	.	TRBJ2-1	TRBD2	CASSRTSEYNEQFF	TGTGCCAGCAGCCGGACTAGCGAGTACAATGAGCAGTTCTTC
TRBV28	once	TRBJ1-2	.	CASSLHGYGYTF	TGTGCCAGCAGCTTACACGGCTATGGCTACACCTTC
TRBV23-1	.	TRBJ1-1	TRBD1	CASSQAQGAVDTEAFF	TGCGCCAGCAGTCAGGCCCAGGGGGCAGTGGACACTGAAGCTTTCTTT
TRBV4-3	.	TRBJ1-1	.	CASSQAKTGSGFYTEAFF	TGCGCCAGCAGCCAAGCCAAAACAGGGTCGGGGTTTTACACTGAAGCTTTCTTT
TRBV19	.	TRBJ2-7	TRBD1	CASSQVRDRSYEQYF	TGTGCCAGTAGCCAAGTCCGGGACAGGTCCTACGAGCAGTACTTC
TRBV7-2	.	TRBJ1-5	TRBD1	CASSSGGGQPQHF	TGTGCCAGCAGCTCAGGGGGCGGTCAGCCCCAGCATTTT
TRBV2	.	TRBJ1-5	.	CASSEAEGLGNQPQHF	TGTGCCAGCAGTGAAGCTGAGGGTTTAGGCAATCAGCCCCAGCATTTT
TRBV6-5	once	TRBJ1-5	.	CASETWGSSNQPQHF	TGTGCCAGCGAAACCTGGGGCAGTAGCAATCAGCCCCAGCATTTT
TRBV4-2	.	TRBJ1-4	TRBD1	CASSQDQSGGYGTNEKLFF	TGTGCCAGCAGCCAAGATCAGTCAGGGGGTTACGGAACTAATGAAAAACTGTTTTTT
TRBV29-1	few	TRBJ1-2	.	CSVEGLGGGYTF	TGCAGCGTTGAGGGCTTAGGGGGTGGCTACACCTTC
TRBV4-1	.	TRBJ1-3	.	CASSQGQFSGNTIYF	TGCGCCAGCAGCCAAGGACAGTTCTCTGGAAACACCATATATTTT
TRBV24-1	.	TRBJ2-7	TRBD2	CATSDATSGSFEQYF	TGTGCCACCAGTGACGCGACTAGCGGGAGTTTCGAGCAGTACTTC
TRBV4-1	.	TRBJ1-1	TRBD1	CASSSPGTGGTEAFF	TGCGCCAGCAGCAGTCCCGGGACAGGGGGCACTGAAGCTTTCTTT
TRBV5-1	few	TRBJ2-3	.	CASSLGGFSTDTQYF	TGCGCCAGCAGCTTGGGCGGGTTTAGCACAGATACGCAGTATTTT
TRBV7-9	.	TRBJ1-6	.	CASTDSNNSPLHF	TGTGCCAGCACGGACAGTAATAATTCACCCCTCCACTTT
TRBV11-2	.	TRBJ2-2	TRBD1	CASSATGDNTGELFF	TGTGCCAGCAGCGCGACAGGGGACAACACCGGGGAGCTGTTTTTT